This is a list of T cell receptor beta chains from one sample in a study of cytomegalovirus exposure and HLA in healthy donors. The protocol was immunoSEQ multiplex PCR, while the TCRdb copy is restricted to in-frame clones and leaves out a portion. The sample yields over 200,000 clones, almost 90% seen once. The source material was PBMCs. These receptors originate from a woman younger than 30 in good health and CMV-seronegative. CDR3s include the opening cysteine and the closing phenylalanine or tryptophan. The order of the fields is J gene, clone size, D gene, V gene, CDR3 DNA, CDR3 protein. A D gene is named only where the DNA matches it firmly. The listing skips clone size in some rows; elsewhere it reads once, few, many or a size class.

j_call: TRBJ2-5; clone_size: -; d_call: -; v_call: TRBV7-9; cdr3_nt: TGTGCCAGCAGCTTAGTTACGGGAGAGACCCAGTACTTC; cdr3_aa: CASSLVTGETQYF
j_call: TRBJ1-2; clone_size: -; d_call: -; v_call: TRBV6-1; cdr3_nt: TGTGCCAGCAGTGTGGACGGGGACTATGGCTACACCTTC; cdr3_aa: CASSVDGDYGYTF
j_call: TRBJ1-2; clone_size: -; d_call: TRBD1; v_call: TRBV5-1; cdr3_nt: TGCGCCAGCAGAACTCCGGGACAGGGCTCCAATGGCTACACCTTC; cdr3_aa: CASRTPGQGSNGYTF
j_call: TRBJ2-1; clone_size: -; d_call: TRBD1; v_call: TRBV2; cdr3_nt: TGTGCCAGCAGTGACCCTCAGAGGGACAGCACCAATGAGCAGTTCTTC; cdr3_aa: CASSDPQRDSTNEQFF
j_call: TRBJ2-1; clone_size: -; d_call: -; v_call: TRBV7-9; cdr3_nt: TGTGCCAGCAGCCCCGACTCCTATGAGCAGTTCTTC; cdr3_aa: CASSPDSYEQFF
j_call: TRBJ2-1; clone_size: -; d_call: -; v_call: TRBV7-9; cdr3_nt: TGTGCCAGCAGGGGTGGGAGTCGCGCGGGTGAGCAGTTCTTC; cdr3_aa: CASRGGSRAGEQFF
j_call: TRBJ1-1; clone_size: -; d_call: TRBD1; v_call: TRBV5-6; cdr3_nt: TGTGCCAGCAGCTTGGGGGGGACAGATACCACTGAAGCTTTCTTT; cdr3_aa: CASSLGGTDTTEAFF
j_call: TRBJ1-2; clone_size: -; d_call: -; v_call: TRBV28; cdr3_nt: TGTGCCAGCAGTTTGGGGAAGGGGTATGGAAGCTACACCTTC; cdr3_aa: CASSLGKGYGSYTF
j_call: TRBJ2-4; clone_size: -; d_call: -; v_call: TRBV2; cdr3_nt: TGTGCTCTACTGGGGGCTAGAAACATTCAGTACTTC; cdr3_aa: CALLGARNIQYF
j_call: TRBJ2-2; clone_size: once; d_call: TRBD1; v_call: TRBV7-9; cdr3_nt: TGTGCCAGCAGCTTAAGGGGGACAGGGTTCACCGGGGAGCTGTTTTTT; cdr3_aa: CASSLRGTGFTGELFF
j_call: TRBJ2-2; clone_size: -; d_call: -; v_call: TRBV5-4; cdr3_nt: TGTGCCAGCAGTTTGAAGGGGGGGTACACCGGGGAGCTGTTTTTT; cdr3_aa: CASSLKGGYTGELFF